This record concerns one TCR beta chain sequence. Its antigen remains unidentified. This entry belongs to a study of human versus mouse CDR3 diversity and MHC coevolution. Clones were read by immunoSEQ multiplex PCR, and TCRdb kept only the in-frame ones, dropping some. The sample records approximately 81,000 clones, just over 90% being singletons. The CDR3 runs 14 residues. Germline-derived CDR1 and CDR2 are SGHNT and YENEEA. V lost 5 bases, J lost 5 bases, and 12 bases lay in between. Naive CD4 T cells, CD45RO-negative and CD62L-positive, were flow-sorted from PBMCs. Findings and caveats of the study: On average, humans showed more CDR3 deletions and insertions than mice. Most of the three human donors had the lowest clonal inequality.

This sequence was found in a person aged 25 to 75 in good health. The sequenced material came from naive CD4+ T cells from blood. Sample subset: CD45RO-negative CD62L-positive naive CD4 T cells. The chain couples TRBV11-3 to TRBJ2-2, with D perhaps TRBD1 (6 bases). CDR3 protein: CASSRSGVTGELFF. CDR3 nucleotides: TGTGCCAGCAGCCGATCAGGGGTGACCGGGGAGCTGTTTTTT.